The rows below give T cell receptor beta chains drawn from one sample of a study of T cells after yellow fever vaccination. MiXCR was run by TCRdb on the 5' RACE reads, yielding one entry per CDR3 protein. Among a few hundred thousand distinct CDR3 sequences listed, roughly 13% were seen once. The sequenced sample was CD4+ T cells sorted from PBMCs, obtained 45 days after the yellow fever booster vaccination. Receptor source: a man aged 25-45 years who received the YFV17D yellow fever vaccine. Both conserved end residues are part of each CDR3. Each record gives: V gene, D gene, J gene, clone size, CDR3 DNA, CDR3 protein. D genes are given only for firm matches. Clone size is not always given. Where it is, it says once, few, many or a class for expanded clones.

TRBV7-2	.	TRBJ2-3	.	TGTGCCAGCAGCTTCGGGTGGAGGGGTACGCAGTATTTT	CASSFGWRGTQYF
TRBV14	TRBD1	TRBJ1-5	few	TGTGCCAGCAGCCCTAGGACAGGTATCTCGCCCCAGCATTTT	CASSPRTGISPQHF
TRBV5-1	TRBD1	TRBJ2-7	few	TGCGCCAGCAGACTAGGACAGGGTGTGTACGAGCAGTACTTC	CASRLGQGVYEQYF
TRBV7-2	.	TRBJ2-1	.	TGTGCAGGGTCGAAACCTCCCGGTGAGCAGTTCTTC	CAGSKPPGEQFF
TRBV6-5	.	TRBJ2-7	.	TGTGCCAGCAGTTACTCCTACGTGGGCAAGGACGAGCAGTACTTC	CASSYSYVGKDEQYF
TRBV12-3/TRBV12-4	.	TRBJ2-2	.	TGTGCCAGCAGTTACACGGCGAGCACCGGGGAGCTGTTTTTT	CASSYTASTGELFF
TRBV4-2	.	TRBJ1-4	few	TGTGCCAGCAGCCAAGACCGGGACGGCAATGAAAAACTGTTTTTT	CASSQDRDGNEKLFF
TRBV9	.	TRBJ2-5	.	TGTGCCAGCAGCGCCCTCACAGCGGACGGACGGGAGACCCAGTACTTC	CASSALTADGRETQYF
TRBV5-1	.	TRBJ2-1	many	TGCGCCAGCAGCTTGGATACGAGACACCGGGCCAATGAGCAGTTCTTC	CASSLDTRHRANEQFF
TRBV5-1	.	TRBJ2-3	.	TGCGCCAGCAGCTTGGGGGGCTACGATGTCACAGATACGCAGTATTTT	CASSLGGYDVTDTQYF
TRBV20-1	.	TRBJ2-1	many	TGCAGTGCTAGGCCTTTAGACGGTGAGCAGTTCTTC	CSARPLDGEQFF